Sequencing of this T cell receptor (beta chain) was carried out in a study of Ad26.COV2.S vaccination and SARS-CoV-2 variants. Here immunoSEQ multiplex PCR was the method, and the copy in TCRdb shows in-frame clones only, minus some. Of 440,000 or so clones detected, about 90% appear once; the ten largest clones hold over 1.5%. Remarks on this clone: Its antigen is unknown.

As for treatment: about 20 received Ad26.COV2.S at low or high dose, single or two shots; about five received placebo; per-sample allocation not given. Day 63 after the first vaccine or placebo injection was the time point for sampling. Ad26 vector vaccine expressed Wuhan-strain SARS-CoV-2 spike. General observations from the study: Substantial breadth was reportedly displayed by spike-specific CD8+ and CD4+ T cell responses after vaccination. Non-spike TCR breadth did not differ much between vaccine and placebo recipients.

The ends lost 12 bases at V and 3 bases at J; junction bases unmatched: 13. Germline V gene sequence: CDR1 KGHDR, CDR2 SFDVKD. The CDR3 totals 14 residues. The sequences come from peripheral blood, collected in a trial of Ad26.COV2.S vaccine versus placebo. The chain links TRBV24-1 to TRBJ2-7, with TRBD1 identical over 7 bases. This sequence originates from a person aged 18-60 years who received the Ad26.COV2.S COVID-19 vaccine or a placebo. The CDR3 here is CAPIQDRRYYEQYF. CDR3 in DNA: TGTGCCCCCATCCAGGACAGGAGATACTACGAGCAGTACTTC.